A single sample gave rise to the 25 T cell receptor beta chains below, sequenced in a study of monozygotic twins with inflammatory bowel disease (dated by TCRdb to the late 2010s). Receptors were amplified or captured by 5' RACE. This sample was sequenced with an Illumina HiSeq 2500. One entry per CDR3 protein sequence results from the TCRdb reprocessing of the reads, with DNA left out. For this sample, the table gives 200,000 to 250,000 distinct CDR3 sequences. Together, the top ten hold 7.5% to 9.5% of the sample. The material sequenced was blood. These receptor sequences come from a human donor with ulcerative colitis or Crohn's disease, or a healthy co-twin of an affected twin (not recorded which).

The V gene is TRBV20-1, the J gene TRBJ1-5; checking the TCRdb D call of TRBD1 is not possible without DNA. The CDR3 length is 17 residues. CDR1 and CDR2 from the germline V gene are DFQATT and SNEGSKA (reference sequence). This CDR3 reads CSARIGGNPYSNQPQHF.

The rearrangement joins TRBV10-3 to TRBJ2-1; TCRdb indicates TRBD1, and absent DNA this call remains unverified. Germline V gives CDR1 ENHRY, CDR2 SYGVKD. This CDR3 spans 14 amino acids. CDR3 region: CAISGTGSSYEQFF.

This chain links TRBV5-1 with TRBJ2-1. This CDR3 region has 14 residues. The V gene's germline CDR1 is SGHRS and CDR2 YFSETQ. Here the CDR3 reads CASSLGEAYNEQFF.

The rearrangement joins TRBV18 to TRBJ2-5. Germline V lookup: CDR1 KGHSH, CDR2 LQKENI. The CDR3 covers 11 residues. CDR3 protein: CASSTEETQYF.

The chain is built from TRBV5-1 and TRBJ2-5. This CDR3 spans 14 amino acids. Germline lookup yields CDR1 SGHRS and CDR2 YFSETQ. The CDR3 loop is CASSSDTLGETQYF.

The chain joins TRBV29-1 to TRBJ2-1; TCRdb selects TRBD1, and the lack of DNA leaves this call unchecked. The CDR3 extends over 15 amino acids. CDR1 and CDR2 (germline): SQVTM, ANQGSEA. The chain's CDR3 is CSVLLGDRLDTGQFF.

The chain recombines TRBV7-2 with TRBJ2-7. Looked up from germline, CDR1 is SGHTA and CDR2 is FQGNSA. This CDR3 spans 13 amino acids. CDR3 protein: CASSFGTLYEQYF.

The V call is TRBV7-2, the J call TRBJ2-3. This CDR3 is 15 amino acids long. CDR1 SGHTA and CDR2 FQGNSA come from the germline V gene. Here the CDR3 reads CASSLRWTLTDTQYF.

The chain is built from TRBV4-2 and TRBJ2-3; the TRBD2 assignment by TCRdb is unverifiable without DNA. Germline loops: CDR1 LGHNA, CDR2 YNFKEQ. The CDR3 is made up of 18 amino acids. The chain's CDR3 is CASSYGTSGGRSTDTQYF.

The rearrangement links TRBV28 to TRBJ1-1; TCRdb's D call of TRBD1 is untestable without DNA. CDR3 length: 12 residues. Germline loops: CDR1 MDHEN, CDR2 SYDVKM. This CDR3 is CASSIPYREAFF.

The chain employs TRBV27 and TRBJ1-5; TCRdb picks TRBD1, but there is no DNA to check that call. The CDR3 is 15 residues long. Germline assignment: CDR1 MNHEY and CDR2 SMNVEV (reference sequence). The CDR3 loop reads CASSPYDRGNQPQHF.

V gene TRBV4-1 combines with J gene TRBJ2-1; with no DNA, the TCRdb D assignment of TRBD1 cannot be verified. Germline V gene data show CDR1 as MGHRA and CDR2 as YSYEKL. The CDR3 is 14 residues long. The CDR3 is CASSHPTGRNEQFF.

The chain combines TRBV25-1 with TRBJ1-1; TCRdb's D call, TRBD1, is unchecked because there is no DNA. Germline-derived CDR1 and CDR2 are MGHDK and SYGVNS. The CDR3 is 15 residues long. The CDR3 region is CASSRDRGMNTEAFF.

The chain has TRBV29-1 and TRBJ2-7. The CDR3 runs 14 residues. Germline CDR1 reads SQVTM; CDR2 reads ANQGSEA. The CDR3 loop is CSVEYGQETYEQYF.

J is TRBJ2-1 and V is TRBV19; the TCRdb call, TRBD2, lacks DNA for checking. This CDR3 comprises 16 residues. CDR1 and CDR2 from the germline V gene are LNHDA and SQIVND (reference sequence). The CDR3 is CASTLLGSGSRNEQFF.

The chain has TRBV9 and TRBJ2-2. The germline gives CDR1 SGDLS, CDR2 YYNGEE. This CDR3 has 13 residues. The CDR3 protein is CASSAISTGELFF.

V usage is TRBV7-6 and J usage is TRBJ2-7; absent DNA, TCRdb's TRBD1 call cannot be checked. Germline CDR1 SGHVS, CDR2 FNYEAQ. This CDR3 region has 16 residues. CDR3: CASSPRTGGSSYEQYF.

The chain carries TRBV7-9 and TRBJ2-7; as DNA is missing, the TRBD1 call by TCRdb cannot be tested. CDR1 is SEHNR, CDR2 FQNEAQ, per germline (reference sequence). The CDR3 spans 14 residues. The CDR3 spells CASKATANSYEQYF.

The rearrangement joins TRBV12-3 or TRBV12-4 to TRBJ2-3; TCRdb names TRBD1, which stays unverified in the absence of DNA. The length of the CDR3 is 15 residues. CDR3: CASSLWGPFTDTQYF.

The CDR3 protein is CSAVTGGYGYTF. This chain joins TRBV20-1 and TRBJ1-2; TCRdb calls TRBD1, which cannot be checked without DNA. Germline loops: CDR1 DFQATT, CDR2 SNEGSKA (reference sequence). This CDR3 comprises 12 residues.

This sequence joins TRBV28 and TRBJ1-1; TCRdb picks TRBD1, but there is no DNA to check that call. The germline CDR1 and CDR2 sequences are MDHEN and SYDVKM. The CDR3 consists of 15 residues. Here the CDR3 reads CASIGATLSFTEAFF.

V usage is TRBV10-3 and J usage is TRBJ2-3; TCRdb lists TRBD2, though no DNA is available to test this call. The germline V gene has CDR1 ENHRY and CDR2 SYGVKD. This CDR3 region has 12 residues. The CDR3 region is CAIRLAGDTQYF.

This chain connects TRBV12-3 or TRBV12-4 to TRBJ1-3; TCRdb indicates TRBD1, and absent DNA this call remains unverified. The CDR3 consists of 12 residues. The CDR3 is CASSSTPDRQYF.

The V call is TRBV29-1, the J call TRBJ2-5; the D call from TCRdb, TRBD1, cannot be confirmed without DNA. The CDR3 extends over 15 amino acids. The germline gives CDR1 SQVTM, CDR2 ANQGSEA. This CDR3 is CSVDSLRPGEETQYF.

The CDR3 sequence is CASSLARVKETQYF. V gene TRBV5-4 combines with J gene TRBJ2-5. Germline CDR1 and CDR2: SGHNT and YYREEE (reference sequence). This CDR3 spans 14 amino acids.